Listed below are T cell receptor beta chains from one sample, sequenced in a study of breast tumors, draining lymph nodes, adjacent tissues. Each CDR3 protein is one row after TCRdb ran MiXCR on the multiplex PCR reads. The sample shows about 140,000 distinct CDR3 sequences, approximately 32% of them seen only once. The material sequenced was axillary lymph node tissue. The receptor set was obtained from a female donor with breast cancer. Some clones in this sample may be carry-over from other donors' samples. The conserved cysteine and the conserved F or W are not part of the CDR3 here. A D gene is named only where the DNA matches it firmly.

13	TRBV11-2	.	TRBJ2-1	ASSPRTETGNEQF
12	TRBV20-1	.	TRBJ1-1	SASIGEGNTEAF
12	TRBV7-2	TRBD1	TRBJ1-2	ASSFGQGGYGYT
11	TRBV7-2	TRBD1	TRBJ1-1	ASSLDRYTEAF
12	TRBV2	.	TRBJ1-1	ASPGGGADTEAF
12	TRBV30	.	TRBJ1-6	AWSVVDRSSPLH
12	TRBV7-6	.	TRBJ1-1	ASTPEVGATEAF
13	TRBV5-5	TRBD1	TRBJ2-7	ASSTQTGLTYEQY
13	TRBV12-3/TRBV12-4	.	TRBJ2-1	ASSPRTIQANEQF
11	TRBV6-2/TRBV6-3	.	TRBJ1-2	ASGMGRIYGYT
13	TRBV18	.	TRBJ1-6	ASSPRQVYNSPLH
14	TRBV6-1	.	TRBJ2-6	ASSTLQVTGANVLT
12	TRBV7-3	.	TRBJ1-6	ASRSRQSSSPLH
11	TRBV20-1	TRBD1	TRBJ2-7	SAGRDRPTEQY
13	TRBV5-1	.	TRBJ2-3	ASSFNGGSTDTQY
10	TRBV29-1	.	TRBJ2-7	SVVGDAYGAD
11	TRBV20-1	.	TRBJ1-2	SARDGAGEACT
10	TRBV20-1	.	TRBJ1-2	SAREEGEGYT
15	TRBV11-2	TRBD2	TRBJ2-5	ASSLESLAGGSGTQY
14	TRBV5-4	TRBD1	TRBJ1-3	ASSSRQGDAGNTIY
12	TRBV5-1	TRBD1	TRBJ2-5	ASSPGQGKETQY
13	TRBV7-9	.	TRBJ2-5	AGSSGSAGQETQH
14	TRBV19	TRBD2	TRBJ2-1	ASSIIAGGTYNEQF
13	TRBV6-5	.	TRBJ1-4	ASSYSSPTNEKLF
15	TRBV18	.	TRBJ1-4	ASPLRNGGRGNEKLF
14	TRBV19	.	TRBJ1-5	ASRISGGDARVAQH
13	TRBV14	.	TRBJ2-5	ASSPAGVFLETQY
14	TRBV2	TRBD2	TRBJ2-3	ASRPGLAGGTDTQY
14	TRBV3-1	TRBD1	TRBJ2-2	ASSQLGTGNTGELF
10	TRBV10-3	.	TRBJ2-5	ASKEGQETQY
11	TRBV5-5	.	TRBJ1-4	ASSYTGLEKLF
14	TRBV7-9	.	TRBJ1-4	ASSLVSLRTETKLF
11	TRBV29-1	TRBD1	TRBJ2-2	SVGTGVTGELF
14	TRBV7-9	.	TRBJ1-3	ASSFVGGSHGYTIY
13	TRBV2	TRBD2	TRBJ2-5	ASRELAGDGETQY
10	TRBV6-2/TRBV6-3	.	TRBJ2-1	ASSNTADEQF
17	TRBV20-1	TRBD1	TRBJ1-5	SARDSGTGAVEGNQPQH
12	TRBV7-9	TRBD1	TRBJ1-2	ASRSDRGLYGYT
11	TRBV4-1	.	TRBJ2-7	ASSSAGSYEQY
12	TRBV5-6	TRBD1	TRBJ1-4	ASSRTGANEKLF
12	TRBV18	.	TRBJ1-5	ASSPWAGNQPQH
13	TRBV7-8	TRBD2	TRBJ2-2	ASRPQTSYTGELF
12	TRBV6-5	.	TRBJ1-1	ASRVLGLNTEAF
14	TRBV5-8	TRBD1	TRBJ1-4	ASSFYQGARNEKLF
14	TRBV10-3	TRBD1	TRBJ2-3	AISGSGTGGADTQY
13	TRBV5-1	TRBD2	TRBJ2-1	ASSLETSGGNEQF
13	TRBV5-6	TRBD2	TRBJ2-7	ASSSSSGGGYEQY
14	TRBV4-2	.	TRBJ1-5	ASSQVGQGTNQPQH
13	TRBV6-2/TRBV6-3	TRBD2	TRBJ2-1	ASRSAGGPYNEQF
14	TRBV20-1	TRBD1	TRBJ1-5	SARDITGAANQPQH
15	TRBV19	TRBD1	TRBJ2-2	ASSGRSWTGTTGELF
10	TRBV20-1	.	TRBJ2-5	SARGREETQY
11	TRBV29-1	TRBD1	TRBJ2-1	SVGTGGGNEQF
13	TRBV7-2	TRBD2	TRBJ2-3	ASSFRVGGKDTQY